These 32 T cell receptor beta chains share one sample of origin, sequenced in a study of patients and donors after allogeneic stem cell transplantation. TCRdb reanalysed the RT-PCR reads using MiXCR and keeps one entry per CDR3 protein. Altogether 920,000 or so distinct CDR3 sequences are present, roughly 18% being singletons, with the ten largest covering roughly 6.4%. Specimen: blood, either unsorted or a sorted T cell fraction (not recorded which). These TCRs come from a human donor who was either an allogeneic HSCT recipient or a stem cell or donor lymphocyte infusion donor (not recorded which). It is not recorded whose cells these are; they may come from a transplant donor.

The gene calls are TRBV27 and TRBJ1-2, with 9 nucleotides matching TRBD1. This CDR3 comprises 12 residues. Germline V gene sequence: CDR1 MNHEY, CDR2 SMNVEV (reference sequence). With V trimmed by 6 bases and J by 8 bases, 4 bases remained unmatched. The DNA for the CDR3 is TGTGCCAGCAGGGGACAGGGAGGAGGCTACACCTTC. It encodes CASRGQGGGYTF.

V is TRBV3-1 and J is TRBJ2-3; D is possibly TRBD2 (5 bases). The germline CDR1 and CDR2 sequences are LGHDT and YNNKEL (reference sequence). The CDR3 totals 18 residues. Trimming removed 5 bases at V and 0 bases at J, with 21 bases between. The CDR3 bases are TGTGCCAGCAGCGCCCGCTCAGCGCGGAGGTCTAGCACAGATACGCAGTATTTT. Protein sequence: CASSARSARRSSTDTQYF.

This sequence joins TRBV15 and TRBJ2-1, with D perhaps TRBD1 (5 bases). The CDR3 is 14 amino acids. Germline CDR1 and CDR2: LNHNV and YYDKDF (reference sequence). Trimming left V 1 base short and J 7 bases short, with 11 bases between. CDR3 in DNA: TGTGCCACCAGCAGAGGAGTAAGGGGTAATGAGCAGTTCTTC. It specifies CATSRGVRGNEQFF.

In its sample, this clonotype was seen a few times. This chain uses TRBV6-2 or TRBV6-3 with TRBJ2-1; no clear D. Per germline, CDR1 MNHEY and CDR2 SVGEGT. V lost 1 base, J lost 0 bases, and 4 bases lay in between. The CDR3 is 14 residues long. The CDR3 DNA reads TGTGCCAGCAGTTACTATGACTCCTACAATGAGCAGTTCTTC. Translating it yields CASSYYDSYNEQFF.

The gene calls are TRBV7-2 and TRBJ2-3; 12 positions match TRBD2. The ends lost 1 base at V and 1 base at J; junction bases unmatched: 3. The germline V gene encodes CDR1 SGHTA and CDR2 FQGNSA. CDR3 length: 17 amino acids. The CDR3 reads CASSLVGLAGRTDTQYF. The CDR3 DNA follows: TGTGCCAGCAGCTTAGTCGGACTAGCGGGGCGCACAGATACGCAGTATTTT.

This chain uses TRBV2 with TRBJ2-7; D gene ambiguous. This CDR3 comprises 14 residues. Germline V CDR1 and CDR2: SNHLY, FYNNEI. The germline V and J ends were trimmed by 5 bases and 7 bases, with 18 bases remaining between them. Here the CDR3 reads CASSSALGFWEQYF. The CDR3, as DNA: TGTGCCAGCAGTTCCGCGCTCGGATTTTGGGAGCAGTACTTC. Supplemented by reference TRBV2 and TRBJ2-7, the full variable domain reads EPEVTQTPSHQVTQMGQEVILRCVPISNHLYFYWYRQILGQKVEFLVSFYNNEISEKSEIFDDQFSVERPDGSNFTLKIRSTKLEDSAMYFCASSSALGFWEQYFGPGTRLTVT.

This clonotype was seen only a few times. V gene TRBV6-5 combines with J gene TRBJ1-2; D remains unclear. The CDR3 runs to 15 residues. The V end was cut by 0 bases, the J end by 4 bases, with 12 bases between. Germline V CDR1 and CDR2: MNHEY, SVGAGI. CDR3 residues: CASSYSKVVGYGYTF. The CDR3 bases are TGTGCCAGCAGTTACTCGAAGGTGGTAGGCTATGGCTACACCTTC.

In its sample, this clonotype was seen a few times. V is TRBV5-6 and J is TRBJ2-7; 8 nucleotides agree with TRBD2. The CDR3 runs 15 residues. Per the germline V gene, CDR1 is SGHDT and CDR2 is YYEEEE. V lost 4 bases, J lost 1 base, and 7 bases stayed unmatched. In DNA form, the CDR3 reads TGTGCCAGCAGCGTGACCGGGACTAGTTCCTACGAGCAGTACTTC. Translated: CASSVTGTSSYEQYF.

The rearrangement joins TRBV29-1 to TRBJ2-7; TRBD1 agrees at 8 bases. The CDR3 covers 12 residues. From germline, CDR1 is SQVTM and CDR2 ANQGSEA. Trimming cost V 7 bases and J 4 bases; bases outside gene matches: 6. The chain's CDR3 is CSAEDRAYEQYF. The CDR3 nucleotides are TGCAGCGCCGAGGACAGGGCTTACGAGCAGTACTTC.

The V gene is TRBV4-2, the J gene TRBJ2-3, with 10 bases identical to TRBD2. V shed 4 bases, J shed 5 bases, and the junction held 12 bases outside the gene matches. The germline V gene encodes CDR1 LGHNA and CDR2 YNFKEQ. The CDR3 length is 17 residues. Here the CDR3 reads CASSLHSSGGAGDTQYF. For the CDR3, the DNA is TGTGCCAGCAGCCTACACTCCAGCGGGGGGGCGGGAGATACGCAGTATTTT.

CDR3 region: CASSPFRTGTSGYNEQFF. The CDR3 nucleotides are TGTGCCAGCAGTCCTTTCCGCACGGGGACTAGCGGATACAATGAGCAGTTCTTC. The chain joins TRBV27 to TRBJ2-1; 11 bases agree with TRBD2. Unmatched junction bases numbered 13, after V lost 5 bases and J lost 4 bases. Germline V gene data show CDR1 as MNHEY and CDR2 as SMNVEV (reference sequence). The CDR3 has 18 residues.

The chain couples TRBV10-3 to TRBJ2-5, with 7 bases aligning to TRBD1. Germline V gives CDR1 ENHRY, CDR2 SYGVKD. V trimming: 8 bases; J trimming: 2 bases; junction bases outside the gene matches: 14. The CDR3 sequence is 16 residues long. The CDR3 DNA reads TGTGCCATCTCAGAAGGGGGCAGGGGTCCACAAGAGACCCAGTACTTC. Its translation: CAISEGGRGPQETQYF.

The CDR3 loop reads CASNADLSGEQYF. The CDR3 DNA follows: TGTGCCAGCAACGCGGACCTATCGGGGGAGCAGTACTTC. The chain couples TRBV9 to TRBJ2-7; tentative D call: TRBD2 (5 bases). CDR3 length equals 13 residues. Germline V gene lookup returns CDR1 SGDLS and CDR2 YYNGEE. The V and J ends lost 6 bases and 7 bases respectively, with 17 bases between them.

This clonotype has more than one count but fewer than ten. The chain employs TRBV20-1 and TRBJ2-5; tentative D call: TRBD2 (5 bases). Germline V gene sequence: CDR1 DFQATT, CDR2 SNEGSKA (reference sequence). The CDR3 loop spans 13 amino acids. V was cut by 1 base and J by 5 bases, with 11 bases left in between. The CDR3 loop is CSARAGFRETQYF. The CDR3 region has the DNA TGCAGTGCTAGAGCGGGGTTCAGGGAGACCCAGTACTTC.

CDR3 region: CAILGRVDGYTF. In DNA form, the CDR3 reads TGTGCCATCCTAGGCAGGGTGGATGGCTACACCTTC. The rearrangement links TRBV2 to TRBJ1-2; maybe TRBD1 (5 bases). The V end lost 10 bases, the J end lost 6 bases, and 15 bases lay between the germline ends. Germline V gene sequence: CDR1 SNHLY, CDR2 FYNNEI. The length of the CDR3 is 12 residues.

The chain joins TRBV6-1 to TRBJ2-1; D remains unclear. CDR3 length: 13 amino acids. Germline loops: CDR1 MNHNS, CDR2 SASEGT. The V gene lost 6 bases and the J gene lost 5 bases, with 11 bases spanning the gap. The CDR3 nucleotides read TGTGCCAGCAGCCCACTATCAGACAATGAGCAGTTCTTC. Protein: CASSPLSDNEQFF.

Worth noting for this clonotype: A single base separates this from a much larger clone, so it may be a read error. The chain carries TRBV12-3 or TRBV12-4 and TRBJ1-2; 7 bases are shared with TRBD1. The V and J ends lost 4 bases and 9 bases, in that order; junction bases with no gene match: 8. The CDR3 consists of 13 residues. CDR3 protein: CASSSYDRDSYTF. In DNA form, the CDR3 reads TGTGCCAGCAGTTCCTATGACAGGGACAGCTACACCTTC.

The chain joins TRBV6-1 to TRBJ2-7, with TRBD1 identical over 8 bases. Germline trimming cut 4 bases from V and 7 bases from J; bases unmatched to any gene: 6. The CDR3 loop spans 13 amino acids. Per germline, CDR1 MNHNS and CDR2 SASEGT. The CDR3 spells CASSATGELEQYF. Written as DNA, the CDR3 is TGTGCCAGCAGTGCGACAGGGGAGTTGGAGCAGTACTTC.

The gene calls are TRBV24-1 and TRBJ2-1; the D gene is possibly TRBD1 (5 bases). V lost 9 bases to trimming and J lost 7 bases, with 6 bases between them. The V gene's germline CDR1 is KGHDR and CDR2 SFDVKD. The CDR3 totals 10 residues. CDR3 residues: CATGANEQFF. The CDR3 DNA is TGTGCCACCGGGGCTAATGAGCAGTTCTTC.

This clonotype has only a few counts. The chain carries TRBV5-4 and TRBJ2-2, with no clear D. Per germline, CDR1 SGHNT and CDR2 YYREEE (reference sequence). With 4 bases removed from V and 7 bases from J, the gap between germline ends came to 14 bases. The CDR3 spans 14 residues. CDR3 bases: TGTGCCAGCAGCCTACCTCCTGGAGTCGGGGAGCTGTTTTTT. Amino acids: CASSLPPGVGELFF. Full variable domain (missing parts from reference TRBV5-4 and TRBJ2-2): ETGVTQSPTHLIKTRGQQVTLRCSSQSGHNTVSWYQQALGQGPQFIFQYYREEENGRGNFPPRFSGLQFPNYSSELNVNALELDDSALYLCASSLPPGVGELFFGEGSRLTVL.

This clonotype was seen repeatedly, ten times or more. This chain uses TRBV3-1 with TRBJ1-1, with D maybe TRBD1 (5 bases). Trimming pared 3 bases from V and 0 bases from J, leaving 14 bases between. CDR1 and CDR2 from the germline V gene are LGHDT and YNNKEL (reference sequence). CDR3 size: 16 residues. In nucleotides, the CDR3 is TGTGCCAGCAGCCATGACCTCGGACAACTGAACACTGAAGCTTTCTTT. This translates into CASSHDLGQLNTEAFF.

The chain recombines TRBV9 with TRBJ1-2; 10 nucleotides align to TRBD1. The V gene end was trimmed by 0 bases and the J gene end by 5 bases; junction bases not matched to a gene: 4. Per the germline V gene, CDR1 is SGDLS and CDR2 is YYNGEE. CDR3 length equals 15 residues. The CDR3 bases are TGTGCCAGCAGCGTAGCCGGGACAGGGGTTTATGGCTACACCTTC. Protein: CASSVAGTGVYGYTF.

This clonotype was detected only a few times. The gene calls are TRBV27 and TRBJ2-7; the match to TRBD1 covers 8 bases. CDR3 size: 14 residues. The junction had 5 bases not matched to a gene; V was cut back by 5 bases and J by 2 bases. Germline CDR1 and CDR2: MNHEY and SMNVEV (reference sequence). The chain's CDR3 is CASSASTGAYEQYF. The CDR3 region has the DNA TGTGCCAGCAGTGCCTCGACAGGGGCCTACGAGCAGTACTTC.

The chain uses TRBV12-3 or TRBV12-4 and TRBJ2-1, with TRBD2 identical over 12 bases. V dropped 6 bases and J dropped 9; count of bases not matched to a gene: 6. The CDR3 covers 14 residues. CDR3 protein: CASSPSGGAPEQFF. DNA for the CDR3: TGTGCCAGCAGCCCTAGCGGGGGGGCCCCTGAGCAGTTCTTC.

The genes are TRBV9 and TRBJ2-1, with D perhaps TRBD1 (6 bases). The CDR3 extends over 15 amino acids. The V and J ends lost 0 bases and 4 bases respectively, with 11 bases between them. CDR1 SGDLS and CDR2 YYNGEE come from the germline V gene. CDR3 sequence reads: CASSVGTAVYNEQFF. The CDR3 nucleotides are TGTGCCAGCAGCGTAGGGACAGCAGTTTACAATGAGCAGTTCTTC. The complete variable domain, with remaining parts taken from reference TRBV9 and TRBJ2-1, reads DSGVTQTPKHLITATGQRVTLRCSPRSGDLSVYWYQQSLDQGLQFLIQYYNGEERAKGNILERFSAQQFPDLHSELNLSSLELGDSALYFCASSVGTAVYNEQFFGPGTRLTVL.

The chain couples TRBV11-2 to TRBJ1-1, with no clear D. Germline-derived CDR1 and CDR2 are SGHAT and FQNNGV. The CDR3 spans 13 residues. The V gene lost 1 base and the J gene lost 7 bases, with 10 bases spanning the gap. The CDR3 DNA follows: TGTGCCAGCAGCTTAGGAGAGGGATTTGAAGCTTTCTTT. Translation gives CASSLGEGFEAFF.

This clonotype occurred a few times. The chain is built from TRBV12-3 or TRBV12-4 and TRBJ2-1, with 7 bases matching TRBD2. The CDR3 covers 15 residues. Trimming at V came to 5 bases and at J to 6 bases, leaving 10 bases not matched to a gene. CDR3 nucleotide sequence: TGTGCCAGCAGTCCTCTGAGTAGCGGGTCCAATGAGCAGTTCTTC. Translating gives CASSPLSSGSNEQFF.

This clonotype was observed many times. This rearrangement joins TRBV5-1 to TRBJ2-5, with D uncertain. The V end was cut by 5 bases, the J end by 5 bases, with 10 bases between. Germline CDR1 reads SGHRS; CDR2 reads YFSETQ. The CDR3 is 12 amino acids. The CDR3 DNA reads as TGCGCCAGCAGTTCAGGTCGGGAGACCCAGTACTTC. This codes for CASSSGRETQYF.

The CDR3 nucleotides read TGTGCCAGCAGAGGGACCTCGGTTCGGCCCCTCCACTTT. It yields the protein CASRGTSVRPLHF. The chain employs TRBV6-2 or TRBV6-3 and TRBJ1-6, with D possibly TRBD1 on 5 matching bases. CDR1 is MNHEY, CDR2 SVGEGT, per germline. V lost 6 bases, J lost 13 bases, and 16 bases lay in between. This CDR3 has 13 amino acids.

This clonotype was observed a few times. The chain joins TRBV5-1 to TRBJ2-1, with a tentative D call TRBD2 (5 bases). The CDR3 spans 14 residues. V shed 1 base and J shed 7 bases, with 12 bases lying between them. The V gene's germline CDR1 is SGHRS and CDR2 YFSETQ. In DNA, the CDR3 is TGCGCCAGCAGCTTGAAACTAGGCGGGAATGAGCAGTTCTTC. It translates to CASSLKLGGNEQFF.

This chain connects TRBV7-2 to TRBJ2-4; D is ambiguous. The CDR3 has 11 amino acids. Germline V gene data show CDR1 as SGHTA and CDR2 as FQGNSA. V was cut by 5 bases and J by 15 bases, with 14 bases left in between. As DNA, the CDR3 is TGTGCCAGCAGCCTTCGGAGTGTCCGGTACTTC. Translation gives CASSLRSVRYF.

V and J are TRBV12-3 or TRBV12-4 and TRBJ1-2; maybe TRBD1 (5 bases). This CDR3 is built from 17 residues. The ends were cut back, 6 bases at V and 5 bases at J, with 25 bases in the middle. The CDR3 DNA reads as TGTGCCAGCAGCCCCGGTAGAGCGCGGGGCGCCCCTTATGGCTACACCTTC. Translated: CASSPGRARGAPYGYTF.